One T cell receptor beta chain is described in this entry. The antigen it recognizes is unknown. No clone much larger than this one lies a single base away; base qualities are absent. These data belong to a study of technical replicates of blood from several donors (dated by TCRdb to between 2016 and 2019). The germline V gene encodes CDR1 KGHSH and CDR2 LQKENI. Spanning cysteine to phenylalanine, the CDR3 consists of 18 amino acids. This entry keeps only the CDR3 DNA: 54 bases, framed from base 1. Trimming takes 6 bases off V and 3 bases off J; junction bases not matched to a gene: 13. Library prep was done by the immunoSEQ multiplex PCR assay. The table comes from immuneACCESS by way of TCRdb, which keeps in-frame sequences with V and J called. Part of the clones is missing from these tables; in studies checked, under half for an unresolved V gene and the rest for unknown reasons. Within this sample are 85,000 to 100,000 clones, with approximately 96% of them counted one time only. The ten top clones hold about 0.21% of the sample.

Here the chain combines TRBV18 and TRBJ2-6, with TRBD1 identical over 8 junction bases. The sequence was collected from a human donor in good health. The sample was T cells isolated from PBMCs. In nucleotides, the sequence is TGTGCCAGCTCCCTGGGACAGGCCGTATTAATTGGGGCCAACGTCCTGACTTTC. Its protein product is CASSLGQAVLIGANVLTF. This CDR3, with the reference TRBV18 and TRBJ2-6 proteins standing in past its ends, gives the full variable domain NAGVMQNPRHLVRRRGQEARLRCSPMKGHSHVYWYRQLPEEGLKFMVYLQKENIIDESGMPKERFSAEFPKEGPSILRIQQVVRGDSAAYFCASSLGQAVLIGANVLTFGAGSRLTVL.